The source of this T cell receptor (beta chain) is a study of regulatory T cells in long-lasting Graves disease. Time point specified: persistent/refractory GD, antithyroid drugs over 5 years with positive TRAb. From PBMCs, RNA was extracted and then used to make the TCR library. There are 14 residues in the CDR3. Trimming at V came to 5 bases and at J to 7 bases, leaving 5 bases not matched to a gene. Germline CDR1 SEHNR, CDR2 FQNEAQ (reference sequence). Arm-PCR of CDR3 regions with iRepertoire HTBI primers generated TCR beta libraries. A single record per CDR3 protein comes from TCRdb applying MiXCR to the multiplex PCR reads. The data hold 350,000 to 500,000 distinct CDR3 sequences, with roughly 21% observed a single time. This clonotype has more than one count but fewer than ten.

Here the sequenced sample was peripheral blood mononuclear cells (PBMCs), taken when the disease was refractory, from a patient treated with antithyroid drugs. The sequence was obtained from a female donor with Graves disease. This chain uses TRBV7-9 with TRBJ2-7; 13 bases are a match to TRBD2. The CDR3, as DNA: TGTGCCAGCAGCCAACTAGCGGGAGGGAGGGAGCAGTACTTC. Residues: CASSQLAGGREQYF.